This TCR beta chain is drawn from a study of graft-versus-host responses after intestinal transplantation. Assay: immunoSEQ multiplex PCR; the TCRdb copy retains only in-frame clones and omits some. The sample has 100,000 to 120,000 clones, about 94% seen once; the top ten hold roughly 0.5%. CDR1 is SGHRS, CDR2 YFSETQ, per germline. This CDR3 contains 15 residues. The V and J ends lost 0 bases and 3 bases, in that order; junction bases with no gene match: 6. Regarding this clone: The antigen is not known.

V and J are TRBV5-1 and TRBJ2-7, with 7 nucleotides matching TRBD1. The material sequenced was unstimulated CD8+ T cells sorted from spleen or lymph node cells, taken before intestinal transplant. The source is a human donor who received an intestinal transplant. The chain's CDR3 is CASSLAWDSYYEQYF. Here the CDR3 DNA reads TGCGCCAGCAGCTTGGCCTGGGACAGTTACTACGAGCAGTACTTC.